This T cell receptor (beta chain) was captured in a study of Ad26.COV2.S vaccination and SARS-CoV-2 variants. Sample treatment: 19 received Ad26.COV2.S at low or high dose, single or two shots; several received placebo; per-sample allocation not given. On day 63 after the first injection, vaccine and placebo recipients gave samples. The vaccine delivered Wuhan-strain SARS-CoV-2 spike through an Ad26 vector. The protocol was immunoSEQ multiplex PCR, while the TCRdb copy is restricted to in-frame clones and leaves out a portion. This table has some 450,000 clones, 90% appearing once. The V end lost 4 bases, the J end lost 2 bases, and 13 bases lay between the germline ends. The CDR3 is 15 residues long. The germline V gene has CDR1 SGHKS and CDR2 YYEKEE (reference sequence).

This chain links TRBV5-5 with TRBJ1-5; D gene uncertain. This receptor was identified in a person aged 18 to 59 who received the Ad26.COV2.S COVID-19 vaccine or a placebo. Sequences were derived from peripheral blood, sampled in a trial of Ad26.COV2.S vaccine versus placebo. CDR3 protein: CASSITGTGNQPQHF. The CDR3, as DNA: TGTGCCAGCAGCATAACGGGTACTGGCAATCAGCCCCAGCATTTT.